The source of this T cell receptor (beta chain) is a study of shared clonotypes between healthy human individuals. Study details: Three CD4 naive, three CD4 memory, two CD8 naive and one CD8 memory plate were used per donor.

Whole-study findings and limits: Donor clonotype sharing was expected to depend on sequencing depth.

Looked up from germline, CDR1 is SGHNT and CDR2 is YYREEE (reference sequence). V shed 4 bases and J 0 bases; nucleotides not matched to a gene: 8. The CDR3 length is 17 residues. Clones were read by immunoSEQ multiplex PCR, and TCRdb kept only the in-frame ones, dropping some. Of about 2.4 million clones listed, 93% were seen once; the top ten hold 0.36%. For this clone: As yet, its antigen is unknown.

This sequence was found in a young man in good health. Some clones in this sample may be carry-over from other donors' samples. The sample comprised naive CD4+ T cells from PBMCs. The subset is: CD45RA+ positively selected. The chain couples TRBV5-4 to TRBJ2-5; TRBD2 aligns across 11 bases. The CDR3 DNA reads TGTGCCAGCAGCCCAATGACTAGCGGGATGTACCAAGAGACCCAGTACTTC. Translated, it gives CASSPMTSGMYQETQYF.